This TCR beta chain is from a study of CD8+CD57+ T cells in acquired aplastic anemia. Study outcomes and limitations: The same twenty-nine CD8+ CDR3 sequences occurred in patients and in controls.

In its sample, this clonotype was seen many times. Its antigen is still unknown. Previously, flow cytometry had revealed CD8+CD57+ cell expansion in the patients chosen for sequencing. V was clipped by 1 base and J by 4 bases, with 9 bases between them. This CDR3 has 14 residues. Looked up from germline, CDR1 is SEHNR and CDR2 is FQNEAQ (reference sequence). TCR beta VDJ combinations and CDR3 sequences were profiled from genomic DNA. TCRdb fed the reads into MiXCR, producing one record per CDR3 protein. Of more than 95,000 distinct CDR3 sequences in the sample, about 40% were seen once. The chain combines TRBV7-9 with TRBJ2-3; no clear D gene. The source of this sequence is a human donor with aplastic anemia. Sequencing was carried out using sorted CD4+, CD8+, or CD8+CD57+ T cells (not recorded which) from PBMCs. The CDR3 sequence: CASSLVSFSDTQYF. CDR3 nucleotides: TGTGCCAGCAGCTTAGTGAGTTTTTCAGATACGCAGTATTTT.